The rows below give T cell receptor beta chains drawn from one sample of a study of T-cell memory formation after mild COVID-19. One entry per CDR3 protein results from TCRdb running MiXCR on the 5' RACE reads. The repertoire consists of roughly 99,000 distinct CDR3 sequences, with approximately 14% occurring once and the leading ten covering around two fifths. Sample: PBMCs or a T cell subset sorted from them (not recorded which). The receptors were sampled from a man in his late teens or twenties who had mild COVID-19 (a few samples of this study predate the infection). Cell type and time point are not known. CDR3s include the opening cysteine and the closing phenylalanine or tryptophan. D genes are given only for firm matches. Not all rows give a size; the values are once, few, many and, for expanded clones, a class.

TRBJ2-7 | once | TRBV4-1 | NA | CASSHHGRTLQSYEQYF | TGCGCCAGCAGCCATCATGGCCGGACTTTACAGTCCTACGAGCAGTACTTC
TRBJ2-5 | NA | TRBV7-9 | NA | CASSRSGREETQYF | TGTGCCAGCAGCCGTTCAGGACGGGAAGAGACCCAGTACTTC
TRBJ2-4 | NA | TRBV6-2/TRBV6-3 | NA | CASSVVGGLGNIQYF | TGTGCCAGCAGCGTAGTGGGAGGCCTCGGAAACATTCAGTACTTC
TRBJ2-4 | NA | TRBV11-3 | NA | CASSFRDGIQYF | TGTGCCAGCAGCTTCAGGGACGGCATTCAGTACTTC
TRBJ1-1 | many | TRBV5-6 | NA | CASSLFSTEAFF | TGTGCCAGCAGCTTGTTTAGTACTGAAGCTTTCTTT
TRBJ2-4 | many | TRBV7-2 | NA | CASSFLDSAKNIQYF | TGTGCCAGCAGCTTCCTGGACAGCGCCAAAAACATTCAGTACTTC
TRBJ1-1 | NA | TRBV7-3 | TRBD1 | CASSSGDSSSLNTEAFF | TGTGCCAGCAGCTCAGGGGACAGCAGCAGCTTGAACACTGAAGCTTTCTTT
TRBJ2-2 | NA | TRBV5-4 | TRBD1 | CASSSHGTGAYTGELFF | TGTGCCAGCAGCTCCCACGGGACAGGGGCGTACACCGGGGAGCTGTTTTTT
TRBJ2-3 | NA | TRBV29-1 | TRBD2 | CSVARTSGGTDTQYF | TGCAGCGTTGCTCGGACTAGCGGGGGCACAGATACGCAGTATTTT
TRBJ1-5 | NA | TRBV6-6 | NA | CASRTTWGNQPQHF | TGTGCCAGCAGGACGACATGGGGGAATCAGCCCCAGCATTTT
TRBJ2-3 | NA | TRBV4-1 | TRBD1 | CASSQRDRETDTQYF | TGCGCCAGCAGCCAAAGGGACAGGGAGACAGATACGCAGTATTTT
TRBJ2-3 | many | TRBV12-3/TRBV12-4 | NA | CASRPLGGPTDTQYF | TGTGCCAGCAGGCCCCTCGGGGGGCCGACAGATACGCAGTATTTT
TRBJ2-2 | NA | TRBV7-2 | TRBD1 | CASSNPPGQGLRAGELFF | TGTGCCAGCAGCAACCCCCCGGGACAGGGTTTAAGGGCCGGGGAGCTGTTTTTT
TRBJ2-7 | NA | TRBV6-5 | NA | CASSTSALGEQYF | TGTGCCAGCAGTACGAGCGCGTTAGGAGAGCAGTACTTC
TRBJ2-7 | few | TRBV4-2 | TRBD2 | CASSQETGAGLAWDEQYF | TGTGCCAGCAGCCAAGAGACTGGCGCGGGACTAGCGTGGGACGAGCAGTACTTC
TRBJ1-6 | few | TRBV7-6 | NA | CASRSARSSYNSPLHF | TGTGCCAGCAGGTCAGCCCGGAGCTCCTATAATTCACCCCTCCACTTT
TRBJ2-7 | few | TRBV7-8 | TRBD1 | CASSFGQGDEQYF | TGTGCCAGCAGCTTCGGACAGGGCGACGAGCAGTACTTC
TRBJ1-5 | few | TRBV12-3/TRBV12-4 | NA | CASSLSRLGPSPQHF | TGTGCCAGCAGTTTATCTAGGCTGGGCCCATCGCCCCAGCATTTT
TRBJ1-1 | NA | TRBV7-9 | TRBD1 | CASSAGQGANTEAFF | TGTGCCAGCAGCGCTGGACAGGGGGCGAACACTGAAGCTTTCTTT
TRBJ2-1 | NA | TRBV6-1 | NA | CASSEVPGSYNEQFF | TGTGCCAGCAGTGAAGTTCCGGGTTCCTACAATGAGCAGTTCTTC
TRBJ2-3 | few | TRBV4-3 | NA | CASSQDFVDTQYF | TGCGCCAGCAGCCAAGATTTTGTAGATACGCAGTATTTT
TRBJ1-2 | NA | TRBV5-6 | TRBD1 | CASSLTRTGGIVDYGYTF | TGTGCCAGCAGCTTGACCCGGACAGGGGGCATTGTAGACTATGGCTACACCTTC
TRBJ1-1 | few | TRBV11-1 | NA | CASSLRDGGDTEAFF | TGTGCCAGCAGCTTAAGGGATGGAGGGGACACTGAAGCTTTCTTT